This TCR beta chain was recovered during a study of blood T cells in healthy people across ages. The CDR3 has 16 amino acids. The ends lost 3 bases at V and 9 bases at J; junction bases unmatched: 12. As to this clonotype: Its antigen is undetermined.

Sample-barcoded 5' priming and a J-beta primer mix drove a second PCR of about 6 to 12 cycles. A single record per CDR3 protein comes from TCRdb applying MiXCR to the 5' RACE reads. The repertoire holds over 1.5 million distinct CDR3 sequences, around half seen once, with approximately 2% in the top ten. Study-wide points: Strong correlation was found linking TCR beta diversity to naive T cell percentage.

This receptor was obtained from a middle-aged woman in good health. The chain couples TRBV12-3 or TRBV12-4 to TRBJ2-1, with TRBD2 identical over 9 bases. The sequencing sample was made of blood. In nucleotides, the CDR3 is TGTGCCAGCAGTTTGGTCGCTAGCGGGGTTGGGGGTGAGCAGTTCTTC. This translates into CASSLVASGVGGEQFF.